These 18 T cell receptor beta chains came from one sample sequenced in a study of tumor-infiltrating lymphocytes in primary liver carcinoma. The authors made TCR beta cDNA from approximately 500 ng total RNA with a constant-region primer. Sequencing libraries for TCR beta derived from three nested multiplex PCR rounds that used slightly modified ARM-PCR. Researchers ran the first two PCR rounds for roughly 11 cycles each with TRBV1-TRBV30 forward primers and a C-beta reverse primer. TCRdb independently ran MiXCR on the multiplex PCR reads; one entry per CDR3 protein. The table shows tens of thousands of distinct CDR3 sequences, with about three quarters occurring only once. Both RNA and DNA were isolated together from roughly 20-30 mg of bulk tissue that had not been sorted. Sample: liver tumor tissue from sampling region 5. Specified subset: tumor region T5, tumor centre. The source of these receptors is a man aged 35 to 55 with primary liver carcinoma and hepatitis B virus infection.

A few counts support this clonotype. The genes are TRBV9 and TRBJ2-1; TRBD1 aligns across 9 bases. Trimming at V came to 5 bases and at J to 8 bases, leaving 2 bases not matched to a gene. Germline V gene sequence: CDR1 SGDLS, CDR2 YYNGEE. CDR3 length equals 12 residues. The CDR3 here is CASSYRGHEQFF. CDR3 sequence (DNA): TGTGCCAGCAGTTACAGGGGGCATGAGCAGTTCTTC. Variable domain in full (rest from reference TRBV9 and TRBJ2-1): DSGVTQTPKHLITATGQRVTLRCSPRSGDLSVYWYQQSLDQGLQFLIQYYNGEERAKGNILERFSAQQFPDLHSELNLSSLELGDSALYFCASSYRGHEQFFGPGTRLTVL.

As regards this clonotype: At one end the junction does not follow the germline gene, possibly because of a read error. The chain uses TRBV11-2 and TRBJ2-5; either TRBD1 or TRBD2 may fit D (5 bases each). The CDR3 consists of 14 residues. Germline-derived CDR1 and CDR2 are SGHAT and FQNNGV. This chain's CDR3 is CASRLVGEHKTQYF. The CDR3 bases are TGTGCCAGCCGCTTAGTGGGGGAGCACAAGACTCAGTACTTC.

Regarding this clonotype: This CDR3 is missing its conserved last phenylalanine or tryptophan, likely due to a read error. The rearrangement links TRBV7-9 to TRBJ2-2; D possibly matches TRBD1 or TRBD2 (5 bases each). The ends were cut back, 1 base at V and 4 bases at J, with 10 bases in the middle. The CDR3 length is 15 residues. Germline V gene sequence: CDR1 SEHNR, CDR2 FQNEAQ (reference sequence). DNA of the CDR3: TGTGCCAGCAGCTTAGGAGGGGCCACCACCGGGGAGCTGTTTTCT. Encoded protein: CASSLGGATTGELFS.

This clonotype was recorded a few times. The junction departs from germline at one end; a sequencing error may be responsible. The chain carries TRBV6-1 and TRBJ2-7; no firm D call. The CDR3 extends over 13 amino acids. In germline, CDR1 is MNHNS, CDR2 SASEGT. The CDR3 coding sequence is TGTGCCAGCGGTGAAGAGAGGAGCTACGAGCAGTACTTT. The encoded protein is CASGEERSYEQYF.

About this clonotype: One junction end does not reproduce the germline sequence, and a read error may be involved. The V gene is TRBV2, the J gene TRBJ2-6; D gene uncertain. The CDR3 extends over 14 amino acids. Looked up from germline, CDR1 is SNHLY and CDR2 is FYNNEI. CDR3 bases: TGTGCCAGCAGTGGCATCTCTGAGGCCAACGTCCTGACTTTC. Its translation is CASSGISEANVLTF. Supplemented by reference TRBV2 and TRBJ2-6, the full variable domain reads EPEVTQTPSHQVTQMGQEVILRCVPISNHLYFYWYRQILGQKVEFLVSFYNNEISEKSEIFDDQFSVERPDGSNFTLKIRSTKLEDSAMYFCASSGISEANVLTFGAGSRLTVL.

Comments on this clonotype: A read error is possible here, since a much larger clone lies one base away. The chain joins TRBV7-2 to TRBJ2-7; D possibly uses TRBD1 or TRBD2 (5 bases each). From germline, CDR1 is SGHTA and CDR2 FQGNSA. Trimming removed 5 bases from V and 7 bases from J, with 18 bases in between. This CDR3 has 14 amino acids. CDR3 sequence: CASSVVGPDREQYF. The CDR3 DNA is TGTGCCAGCAGCGTAGTGGGACCAGATAGGGAGCAGTACTTC. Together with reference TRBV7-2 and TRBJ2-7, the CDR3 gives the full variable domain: GAGVSQSPSNKVTEKGKDVELRCDPISGHTALYWYRQSLGQGLEFLIYFQGNSAPDKSGLPSDRFSAERTGGSVSTLTIQRTQQEDSAVYLCASSVVGPDREQYFGPGTRLTVT.

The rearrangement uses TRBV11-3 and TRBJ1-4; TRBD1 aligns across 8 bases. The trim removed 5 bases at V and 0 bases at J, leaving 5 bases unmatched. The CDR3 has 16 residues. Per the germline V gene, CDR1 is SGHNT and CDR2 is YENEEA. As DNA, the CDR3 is TGTGCCAGCAGCCCGACAGGGGCGACAACTAATGAAAAACTGTTTTTT. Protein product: CASSPTGATTNEKLFF.

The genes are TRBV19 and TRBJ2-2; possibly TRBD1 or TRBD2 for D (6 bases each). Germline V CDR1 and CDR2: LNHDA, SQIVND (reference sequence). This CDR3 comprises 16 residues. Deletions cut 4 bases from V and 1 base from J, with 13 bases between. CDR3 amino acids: CASSTMAGQNTGELFF. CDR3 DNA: TGTGCCAGTAGTACCATGGCGGGACAGAACACCGGGGAGCTGTTTTTT.

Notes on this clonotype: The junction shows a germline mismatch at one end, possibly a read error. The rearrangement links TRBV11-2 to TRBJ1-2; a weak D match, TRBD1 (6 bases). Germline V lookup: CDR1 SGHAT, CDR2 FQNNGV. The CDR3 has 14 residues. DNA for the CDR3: TGCGTCAGCAGAGAGAGGGACACCACCTATGGCCACACCTTC. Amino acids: CVSRERDTTYGHTF. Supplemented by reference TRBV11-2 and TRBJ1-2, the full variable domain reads EAGVAQSPRYKIIEKRQSVAFWCNPISGHATLYWYQQILGQGPKLLIQFQNNGVVDDSQLPKDRFSAERLKGVDSTLKIQPAKLEDSAVYLCVSRERDTTYGHTFGSGTRLTVV.

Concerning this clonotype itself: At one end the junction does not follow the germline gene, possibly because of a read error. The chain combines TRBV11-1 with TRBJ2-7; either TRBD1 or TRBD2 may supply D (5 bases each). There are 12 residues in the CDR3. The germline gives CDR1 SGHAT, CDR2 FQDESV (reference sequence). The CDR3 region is CPSSLARTKEYF. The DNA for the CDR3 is TGTCCCAGCAGCTTAGCGAGGACAAAAGAGTACTTC.

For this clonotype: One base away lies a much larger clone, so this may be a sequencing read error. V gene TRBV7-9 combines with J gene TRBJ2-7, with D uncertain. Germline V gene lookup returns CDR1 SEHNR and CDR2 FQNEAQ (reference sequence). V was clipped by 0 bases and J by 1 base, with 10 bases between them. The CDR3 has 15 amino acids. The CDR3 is CASSLANRQSYEQYF. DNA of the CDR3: TGTGCCAGCAGCTTAGCGAATAGGCAATCCTACGAGCAGTACTTC.

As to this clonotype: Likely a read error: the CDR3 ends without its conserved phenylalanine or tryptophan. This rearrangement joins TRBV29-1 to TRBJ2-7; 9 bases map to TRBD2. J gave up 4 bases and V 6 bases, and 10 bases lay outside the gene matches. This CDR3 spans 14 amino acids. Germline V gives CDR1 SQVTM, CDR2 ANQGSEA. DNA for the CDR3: TGCAGCGTCGGGGGAGGTAGCGGGAGTTACGAGCAGTACTCC. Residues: CSVGGGSGSYEQYS.

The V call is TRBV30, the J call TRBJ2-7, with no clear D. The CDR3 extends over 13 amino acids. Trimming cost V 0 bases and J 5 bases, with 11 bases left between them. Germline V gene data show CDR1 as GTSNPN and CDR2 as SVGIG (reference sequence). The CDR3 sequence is CAWSVGETHEQYF. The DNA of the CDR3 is TGTGCCTGGAGTGTAGGAGAGACGCACGAGCAGTACTTC.

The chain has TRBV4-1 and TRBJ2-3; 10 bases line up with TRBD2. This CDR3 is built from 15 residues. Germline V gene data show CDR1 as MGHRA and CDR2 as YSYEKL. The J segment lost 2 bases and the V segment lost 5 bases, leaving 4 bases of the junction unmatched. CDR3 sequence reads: CASSLAGGYTDTQYF. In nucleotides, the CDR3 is TGCGCCAGCAGCTTAGCGGGAGGATACACAGATACGCAGTATTTT.

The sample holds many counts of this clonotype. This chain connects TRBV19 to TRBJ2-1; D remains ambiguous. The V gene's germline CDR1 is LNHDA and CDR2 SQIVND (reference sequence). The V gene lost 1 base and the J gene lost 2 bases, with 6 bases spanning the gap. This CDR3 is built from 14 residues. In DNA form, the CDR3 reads TGTGCCAGTAGTATAGGACGGGCCTACAATGAGCAGTTCTTC. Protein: CASSIGRAYNEQFF.

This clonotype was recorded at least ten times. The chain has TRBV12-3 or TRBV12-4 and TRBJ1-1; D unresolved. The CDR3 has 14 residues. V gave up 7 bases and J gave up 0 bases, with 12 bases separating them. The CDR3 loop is CASTDGVMNTEAFF. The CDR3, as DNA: TGTGCCAGCACCGACGGAGTCATGAACACTGAAGCTTTCTTT.

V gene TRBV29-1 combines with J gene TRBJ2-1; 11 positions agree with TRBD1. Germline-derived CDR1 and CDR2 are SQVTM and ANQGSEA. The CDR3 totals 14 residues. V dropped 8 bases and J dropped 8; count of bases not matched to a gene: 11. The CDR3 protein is CSTLPGQGVDEQFF. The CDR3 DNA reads TGCAGCACACTGCCGGGACAGGGGGTGGATGAGCAGTTCTTC.

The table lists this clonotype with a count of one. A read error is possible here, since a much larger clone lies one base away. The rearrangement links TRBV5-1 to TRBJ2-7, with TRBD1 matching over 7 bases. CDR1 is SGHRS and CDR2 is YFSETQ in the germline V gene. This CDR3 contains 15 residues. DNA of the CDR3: TGCGCCAGCTGCTTGAACCCCACAGGGGTCTACGAGCAGTACTTC. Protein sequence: CASCLNPTGVYEQYF.